Presented here are 26 T cell receptor beta chains from one specimen sequenced in a study of human T cells and chemical hapten exposure. TCRdb called the RACE reads again in MiXCR, with one record for every CDR3 protein. The table lists about 120,000 distinct CDR3 sequences, around 11% of them singletons, with over 2% in the top ten. Time point: patch test 3, about 24 weeks after DPC sensitization. The treatment denotes: therapeutic diphenylcyclopropenone sensitization with weekly scalp DPC. Sequencing used whole blood, obtained in connection with sensitization to the hapten diphenylcyclopropenone (DPC). Every receptor here comes from a woman aged 45-59 years with alopecia areata. Some clones in this sample may be carry-over from other donors' samples.

The rearrangement links TRBV29-1 to TRBJ1-1; no definite D call. CDR1 and CDR2 (germline): SQVTM, ANQGSEA. The CDR3 loop spans 12 amino acids. Trimming took 3 bases from V and 5 from J, leaving 10 bases between them. The CDR3 DNA is TGCAGCGTTGAGGGTGTGGGGACTGAAGCTTTCTTT. Amino acid sequence: CSVEGVGTEAFF. Together with reference TRBV29-1 and TRBJ1-1, the CDR3 gives the full variable domain: SAVISQKPSRDICQRGTSLTIQCQVDSQVTMMFWYRQQPGQSLTLIATANQGSEATYESGFVIDKFPISRPNLTFSTLTVSNMSPEDSSIYLCSVEGVGTEAFFGQGTRLTVV.

In its sample, this clonotype was seen a few times. The V call is TRBV5-6, the J call TRBJ1-2; possibly TRBD1 for D (6 bases). The germline V gene has CDR1 SGHDT and CDR2 YYEEEE. V lost 0 bases and J 5 bases, leaving 14 bases between the germline ends. This CDR3 spans 15 amino acids. CDR3 in DNA: TGTGCCAGCAGCTTGGTAGGGGGATCCCTGTATGGCTACACCTTC. Translated: CASSLVGGSLYGYTF.

This clonotype has more than one count but fewer than ten. Relative to the germline gene, one junction end is altered; a read error may explain this. The chain combines TRBV12-3 or TRBV12-4 with TRBJ2-5, with D unresolved. The CDR3 loop spans 12 amino acids. CDR3 loop: CASSQAQQTQYF. CDR3 sequence (DNA): TGTGCCAGCAGTCAGGCCCAACAGACCCAGTACTTC.

This clonotype was counted only a few times. The chain links TRBV7-8 to TRBJ2-1; 11 positions agree with TRBD2. Germline assignment: CDR1 SGHVS and CDR2 FQNEAQ. The J segment lost 7 bases and the V segment lost 2 bases, leaving 7 bases of the junction unmatched. The CDR3 is 16 amino acids. CDR3 sequence: CASSLSTSGRKNEQFF. The CDR3, as DNA: TGTGCCAGCAGCTTATCTACTAGCGGGAGAAAGAATGAGCAGTTCTTC.

This rearrangement joins TRBV4-1 to TRBJ2-7, with 9 bases lining up with TRBD2. CDR3 length: 15 amino acids. In germline, CDR1 is MGHRA, CDR2 YSYEKL. V shed 1 base and J 2 bases; nucleotides not matched to a gene: 3. The CDR3 DNA sequence: TGCGCCAGCAGCCAAGTCGCGGGGGGGCCCTACGAGCAGTACTTC. Encoded protein: CASSQVAGGPYEQYF.

Ten or more counts support this clonotype. The rearrangement joins TRBV11-3 to TRBJ2-1, with TRBD2 matching over 14 bases. The ends lost 3 bases at V and 11 bases at J; junction bases unmatched: 9. Per the germline V gene, CDR1 is SGHNT and CDR2 is YENEEA. The CDR3 has 16 residues. In nucleotides, the CDR3 is TGTGCCAGCAGCTTTGGAGGGACTAGCGGGGGTAGTAAGCAGTTCTTC. Residues: CASSFGGTSGGSKQFF.

A few counts support this clonotype. The chain's CDR3 is CASSLVRQVAYEQYF. CDR3 DNA: TGTGCCAGCAGCTTAGTTAGGCAGGTTGCCTACGAGCAGTACTTC. This rearrangement joins TRBV7-9 to TRBJ2-7; D uncertain. Trimming pared 1 base from V and 2 bases from J, leaving 12 bases between. The CDR3 has 15 amino acids. CDR1 is SEHNR and CDR2 is FQNEAQ in the germline V gene (reference sequence).

A few counts support this clonotype. This chain uses TRBV2 with TRBJ2-7, with D possibly being TRBD2 (6 bases). Trimming cost V 6 bases and J 2 bases, with 14 bases left between them. Germline V gene sequence: CDR1 SNHLY, CDR2 FYNNEI. This CDR3 spans 14 amino acids. In nucleotides, the CDR3 is TGTGCCAGCAGAGAGGTGGGGACTGCCTACGAGCAGTACTTC. Protein sequence: CASREVGTAYEQYF. The variable domain in full, completed from reference TRBV2 and TRBJ2-7, reads EPEVTQTPSHQVTQMGQEVILRCVPISNHLYFYWYRQILGQKVEFLVSFYNNEISEKSEIFDDQFSVERPDGSNFTLKIRSTKLEDSAMYFCASREVGTAYEQYFGPGTRLTVT.

This clonotype appeared a few times. The chain links TRBV5-1 to TRBJ1-1; 10 nucleotides line up with TRBD1. Looked up from germline, CDR1 is SGHRS and CDR2 is YFSETQ. The CDR3 spans 14 residues. The trim removed 1 base at V and 5 bases at J, leaving 2 bases unmatched. CDR3 DNA sequence: TGCGCCAGCAGCTTGAGGACAGGGGGAACTGAAGCTTTCTTT. This gives the protein CASSLRTGGTEAFF.

This clonotype was seen ten or more times. The rearrangement links TRBV7-9 to TRBJ2-7, with 7 bases that match TRBD2. CDR3 length equals 14 residues. V gave up 5 bases and J gave up 0 bases; unmatched junction bases: 4. In germline, CDR1 is SEHNR, CDR2 FQNEAQ (reference sequence). The CDR3 sequence is CASSQAGSSYEQYF. The CDR3 bases are TGTGCCAGCAGCCAAGCGGGGAGCTCCTACGAGCAGTACTTC.

The sample holds a few counts of this clonotype. This chain uses TRBV5-6 with TRBJ2-1, with a possible D match to TRBD2 (7 bases). The CDR3 length is 12 residues. Looked up from germline, CDR1 is SGHDT and CDR2 is YYEEEE. Trimming took off 2 bases at V and 16 bases at J, with 16 bases between the two ends. This chain's CDR3 is CASSFAGAGEFF. DNA for the CDR3: TGTGCCAGCAGCTTCGCGGGGGCAGGGGAATTCTTC.

V gene TRBV12-3 or TRBV12-4 combines with J gene TRBJ2-3; D is possibly TRBD1 (6 bases). The CDR3 spans 14 residues. With 7 bases removed from V and 3 bases from J, the gap between germline ends came to 14 bases. The CDR3 DNA follows: TGTGCCAGCACCCTGGCCGGGACAACAGATACGCAGTATTTT. Translating gives CASTLAGTTDTQYF.

The rearrangement uses TRBV12-5 and TRBJ2-7, with unresolved D. Trimming removed 2 bases at V and 5 bases at J, with 10 bases between. Looked up from germline, CDR1 is LGHNT and CDR2 is FRNRAP. The CDR3 extends over 13 amino acids. In DNA form, the CDR3 reads TGTGCTAGTGGTTTGACCCCAGTCGACGAGCAGTACTTC. Translated: CASGLTPVDEQYF. The variable domain in full, completed from reference TRBV12-5 and TRBJ2-7, reads DARVTQTPRHKVTEMGQEVTMRCQPILGHNTVFWYRQTMMQGLELLAYFRNRAPLDDSGMPKDRFSAEMPDATLATLKIQPSEPRDSAVYFCASGLTPVDEQYFGPGTRLTVT.

This rearrangement joins TRBV27 to TRBJ2-1, with 8 bases aligning to TRBD1. Germline V gene data show CDR1 as MNHEY and CDR2 as SMNVEV (reference sequence). V dropped 4 bases and J dropped 7; count of bases not matched to a gene: 6. The CDR3 runs to 14 residues. CDR3 sequence: CASSYRGVGNEQFF. The CDR3 DNA is TGTGCCAGCAGTTACAGGGGGGTAGGGAATGAGCAGTTCTTC.

This clonotype was observed a handful of times. The chain has TRBV29-1 and TRBJ2-3; TRBD2 matches at 8 bases. Looked up from germline, CDR1 is SQVTM and CDR2 is ANQGSEA. The V segment lost 5 bases and the J segment 5 bases; nucleotides outside the gene matches: 9. The CDR3 is 14 amino acids. The CDR3 reads CSVRTSLEGDTQYF. The CDR3 coding sequence is TGCAGCGTTCGGACTAGCCTGGAGGGAGATACGCAGTATTTT.

This clonotype was seen at least ten times. The rearrangement joins TRBV6-6 to TRBJ2-6; no definite D call. V dropped 8 bases and J dropped 4 bases, with 12 bases sitting between them. Germline V CDR1 and CDR2: MNHNY, SVGAGI (reference sequence). This CDR3 region has 14 residues. The CDR3 DNA sequence: TGTGCCAGCCGACGGGCGACAGGGGCCAACGTCCTGACTTTC. It codes for CASRRATGANVLTF.

This clonotype was picked up a small number of times. The chain links TRBV28 to TRBJ2-7; possible D gene TRBD2, 6 bases. The V end was cut by 6 bases, the J end by 4 bases, with 10 bases between. Germline V lookup: CDR1 MDHEN, CDR2 SYDVKM. This CDR3 has 12 residues. CDR3 amino acids: CASRAGTYEQYF. In DNA form, the CDR3 reads TGTGCCAGCAGGGCGGGGACGTACGAGCAGTACTTC.

The chain joins TRBV20-1 to TRBJ1-6; tentative D call: TRBD1 (6 bases). This CDR3 region has 14 residues. CDR1 and CDR2 (germline): DFQATT, SNEGSKA (reference sequence). V lost 6 bases and J lost 12, with 21 bases in between. As DNA, the CDR3 is TGCAGTGCCCCGCCGGGGGCGAATATTGGACCCCTCCACTTT. This encodes CSAPPGANIGPLHF.

This clonotype has ten or more counts. V is TRBV12-3 or TRBV12-4 and J is TRBJ2-3; 9 nucleotides agree with TRBD2. This CDR3 comprises 15 residues. Trimming cost V 3 bases and J 1 base; bases outside gene matches: 2. The DNA of the CDR3 is TGTGCCAGCAGTTTCAGCGGGGGGCGCACAGATACGCAGTATTTT. Its translation is CASSFSGGRTDTQYF.

This clonotype was recorded at least ten times. The chain joins TRBV20-1 to TRBJ2-4, with 7 nucleotides matching TRBD1. The CDR3 runs to 13 residues. Germline CDR1 DFQATT, CDR2 SNEGSKA (reference sequence). V dropped 6 bases and J dropped 4; count of bases not matched to a gene: 6. This CDR3 reads CSAKPGQKNIQYF. The CDR3 coding sequence is TGCAGTGCAAAGCCGGGACAGAAAAACATTCAGTACTTC.

The J gene is TRBJ2-5, the V gene TRBV10-3; D could derive from TRBD1 or TRBD2 (6 bases each). This CDR3 spans 15 amino acids. CDR1 is ENHRY and CDR2 is SYGVKD in the germline V gene. V was pared by 6 bases and J by 5 bases, with 19 bases between. The CDR3: CAISRAGGQGETQYF. DNA for the CDR3: TGTGCCATCAGCCGAGCTGGGGGGCAGGGGGAGACCCAGTACTTC.

The table lists this clonotype with a few counts. V is TRBV20-1 and J is TRBJ1-6, with 9 bases that match TRBD1. CDR3 length equals 18 residues. Trimming at V came to 2 bases and at J to 1 base, leaving 9 bases not matched to a gene. CDR1 DFQATT and CDR2 SNEGSKA come from the germline V gene (reference sequence). CDR3 DNA: TGCAGTGCTAGAAGAATGGACAGGGGAACTTCCTATAATTCACCCCTCCACTTT. Amino acids: CSARRMDRGTSYNSPLHF.

The rearrangement joins TRBV29-1 to TRBJ1-5; 7 nucleotides agree with TRBD1. J lost 0 bases, V lost 3 bases, and 8 bases had no gene match. CDR1 is SQVTM and CDR2 is ANQGSEA in the germline V gene. This CDR3 comprises 16 residues. CDR3 loop: CSVDRDRGYSNQPQHF. The CDR3 DNA is TGCAGCGTTGACCGGGACAGAGGTTATAGCAATCAGCCCCAGCATTTT.

This clonotype was observed at least ten times. This rearrangement joins TRBV29-1 to TRBJ2-1, with D maybe TRBD1 (5 bases). Germline assignment: CDR1 SQVTM and CDR2 ANQGSEA. Trimming stripped 2 bases from V and 8 bases from J, with 16 bases between. This CDR3 spans 14 amino acids. In DNA form, the CDR3 reads TGCAGCGTTGAAAGCCCCAGGGTACTTGATGAGCAGTTCTTC. Protein sequence: CSVESPRVLDEQFF.

This clonotype came up a few times. Sequence at one end of the junction differs from germline and may be a read error. The chain couples TRBV6-2 or TRBV6-3 to TRBJ2-3, with a possible D match to TRBD1 (5 bases). The CDR3 is 13 amino acids. Germline CDR1 and CDR2: MNHEY and SVGEGT. CDR3 in amino acids: CAGSQGNADTQYF. Written as DNA, the CDR3 is TGTGCCGGCAGTCAGGGAAACGCAGATACGCAGTATTTT.

There are a few counts of this clonotype. The chain couples TRBV7-9 to TRBJ2-1, with D unresolved. Trimming cost V 6 bases and J 6 bases, with 15 bases left between them. Germline CDR1 SEHNR, CDR2 FQNEAQ (reference sequence). The CDR3 length is 14 residues. CDR3 sequence: CASRDKVLPNEQFF. DNA for the CDR3: TGTGCCAGCAGAGATAAGGTCCTTCCCAATGAGCAGTTCTTC.